The 32 T cell receptor beta chains listed next were all sequenced from one sample in a study of T cells in Graves' hyperthyroidism and ophthalmopathy (dated by TCRdb to about 2019). The receptor library was made with multiplex PCR. The reads were generated on an Illumina HiSeq 2000. The TCR beta CDR3 regions were amplified from RNA transcripts. For the first round of RT-PCR on the TCR CDR3, the HTBI primer set was used together with the Qiagen OneStep RT-PCR kit. TCRdb reran the public reads through fastp at Q25 and MiXCR, keeping productive beta chains. Identical CDR3 proteins give one entry, which carries the most common genes and DNA. The sample has 490,000 or so distinct CDR3 sequences on record, 16% of them singletons. The top ten constitute about 31% of the sample. Sequencing was carried out using blood. All receptors come from a woman younger than 45 with Graves' ophthalmopathy.

The chain recombines TRBV20-1 with TRBJ1-4, with 7 positions matching TRBD1. CDR1 DFQATT and CDR2 SNEGSKA come from the germline V gene (reference sequence). V lost 1 base to trimming and J lost 8 bases; unmatched junction nucleotides: 1. CDR3 length: 12 residues. The DNA for the CDR3 is TGCAGTGCTAGAGTCAGGGGGGAAAAACTGTTTTTT. This gives the protein CSARVRGEKLFF.

The V call is TRBV12-3 or TRBV12-4, the J call TRBJ2-5, with D possibly being TRBD2 (7 bases). Trimming took 2 bases from V and 2 from J, leaving 18 bases between them. This CDR3 is 17 amino acids long. The DNA for the CDR3 is TGTGCCAGCAGTTTAAGGGGGGGGGGGGAGTATCAAGAGACCCAGTACTTC. Its translation: CASSLRGGGEYQETQYF.

This clonotype was seen many times. The V call is TRBV11-2, the J call TRBJ2-7; D is perhaps TRBD1 (6 bases). This CDR3 comprises 15 residues. CDR1 and CDR2 (germline): SGHAT, FQNNGV. With 5 bases removed from V and 2 bases from J, the gap between germline ends came to 16 bases. DNA of the CDR3: TGTGCCAGCAGCCGCATACAGGGTGTTCCCTACGAGCAGTACTTC. This sequence encodes CASSRIQGVPYEQYF.

This clonotype was picked up a small number of times. V gene TRBV4-2 combines with J gene TRBJ1-2; TRBD1 matches 7 bases. The CDR3 is made up of 15 amino acids. The trim removed 1 base at V and 4 bases at J, leaving 6 bases unmatched. Germline assignment: CDR1 LGHNA and CDR2 YNFKEQ. The CDR3 bases are TGTGCCAGCAGCCAAGGGGACAGCCCCCCCTATGGCTACACCTTC. Translated, it gives CASSQGDSPPYGYTF.

This clonotype was counted many times. The chain has TRBV24-1 and TRBJ1-1, with a tentative D call TRBD1 (6 bases). Trimming pared 2 bases from V and 6 bases from J, leaving 12 bases between. The CDR3 runs 14 residues. CDR1 KGHDR and CDR2 SFDVKD come from the germline V gene. CDR3 protein: CATSDSGGAPEAFF. The CDR3 nucleotides are TGTGCCACCAGTGATTCGGGGGGCGCCCCTGAAGCTTTCTTT.

The chain has TRBV7-2 and TRBJ2-7; 10 nucleotides align to TRBD1. V shed 5 bases, J shed 5 bases, and the junction held 12 bases outside the gene matches. Germline V gene lookup returns CDR1 SGHTA and CDR2 FQGNSA. This CDR3 has 16 amino acids. This chain's CDR3 is CASSVPTGTGDNEQYF. As DNA, the CDR3 is TGTGCCAGCAGCGTACCTACCGGGACAGGGGACAACGAGCAGTACTTC.

Many counts were recorded for this clonotype. The chain is built from TRBV7-2 and TRBJ2-4; D gene uncertain. The CDR3 is made up of 14 amino acids. V lost 4 bases to trimming and J lost 1 base, with 8 bases between them. The germline gives CDR1 SGHTA, CDR2 FQGNSA. The CDR3 DNA follows: TGTGCCAGCAGCTCCGGAGTCGCCAAAAACATTCAGTACTTC. The encoded protein is CASSSGVAKNIQYF.

This clonotype was seen ten or more times. The chain employs TRBV6-2 or TRBV6-3 and TRBJ2-1; perhaps TRBD2 as D (6 bases). The CDR3 consists of 15 residues. Trimming shortened V by 6 bases and J by 8 bases, and 20 bases separated the two germline ends. Germline CDR1 reads MNHEY; CDR2 reads SVGEGT. CDR3 nucleotides: TGTGCCAGCAGCTGGGACTCTTTGGCAGGCTATGAGCAGTTCTTC. This codes for CASSWDSLAGYEQFF.

The rearrangement joins TRBV20-1 to TRBJ2-4; 10 positions match TRBD1. CDR1 and CDR2 (germline): DFQATT, SNEGSKA (reference sequence). The CDR3 contains 14 residues. V was clipped by 2 bases and J by 7 bases; unmatched bases: 5. The CDR3 spells CSARSLGQGNIQYF. CDR3 in DNA: TGCAGTGCTAGAAGTTTGGGACAGGGGAACATTCAGTACTTC.

The chain uses TRBV9 and TRBJ1-6; 7 nucleotides align to TRBD1. Germline assignment: CDR1 SGDLS and CDR2 YYNGEE. This CDR3 has 16 amino acids. V gave up 4 bases and J gave up 9 bases; unmatched junction bases: 13. The CDR3 bases are TGTGCCAGCAGCCCCGATGGGAGGGGGCGGAGTTCACCCCTCCACTTT. Protein: CASSPDGRGRSSPLHF.

This clonotype was counted only a few times. The chain is built from TRBV7-9 and TRBJ2-2, with 8 bases fitting TRBD1. Germline loops: CDR1 SEHNR, CDR2 FQNEAQ (reference sequence). The CDR3 runs to 15 residues. The ends lost 5 bases at V and 4 bases at J; junction bases unmatched: 6. The CDR3 here is CASSKTGVGTGELFF. CDR3 in DNA: TGTGCCAGCAGCAAGACAGGGGTCGGCACCGGGGAGCTGTTTTTT.

The gene calls are TRBV5-1 and TRBJ2-7; D remains ambiguous. The CDR3 is 15 amino acids. Trimming pared 0 bases from V and 1 base from J, leaving 11 bases between. Germline V lookup: CDR1 SGHRS, CDR2 YFSETQ. CDR3 amino acids: CASSLGQVVSYEQYF. The CDR3 nucleotides are TGCGCCAGCAGCTTGGGGCAGGTAGTATCCTACGAGCAGTACTTC. Full variable domain (outside the CDR3, taken from reference TRBV5-1 and TRBJ2-7): KAGVTQTPRYLIKTRGQQVTLSCSPISGHRSVSWYQQTPGQGLQFLFEYFSETQRNKGNFPGRFSGRQFSNSRSEMNVSTLELGDSALYLCASSLGQVVSYEQYFGPGTRLTVT.

The genes are TRBV15 and TRBJ2-7; a weak D match, TRBD2 (6 bases). The CDR3 consists of 15 residues. V was clipped by 5 bases and J by 0 bases, with 14 bases between them. Per germline, CDR1 LNHNV and CDR2 YYDKDF (reference sequence). Written as DNA, the CDR3 is TGTGCCACCAGCTCCAAGGACTACACCTCCTACGAGCAGTACTTC. It is translated as CATSSKDYTSYEQYF.

This clonotype was recorded at least ten times. The chain has TRBV29-1 and TRBJ2-5; D call uncertain. Trimming pared 3 bases from V and 5 bases from J, leaving 7 bases between. Looked up from germline, CDR1 is SQVTM and CDR2 is ANQGSEA. This CDR3 is built from 11 residues. The CDR3 protein is CSVESWETQYF. In nucleotides, the CDR3 is TGCAGCGTTGAGTCCTGGGAGACCCAGTACTTC.

The chain uses TRBV7-9 and TRBJ2-4, with unresolved D. The germline CDR1 and CDR2 sequences are SEHNR and FQNEAQ (reference sequence). This CDR3 spans 15 amino acids. V gave up 1 base and J gave up 1 base, with 8 bases separating them. CDR3 region: CASSLELGAKNIQYF. The CDR3 nucleotides read TGTGCCAGCAGCTTAGAGCTGGGGGCCAAAAACATTCAGTACTTC.

The chain uses TRBV27 and TRBJ1-4; no definite D call. CDR1 and CDR2 from the germline V gene are MNHEY and SMNVEV (reference sequence). V lost 8 bases and J 8 bases, leaving 12 bases between the germline ends. The CDR3 is made up of 12 amino acids. CDR3 nucleotides: TGTGCCAGCCGGACGGGAGAAGAAAAACTGTTTTTT. Protein: CASRTGEEKLFF.

The chain links TRBV25-1 to TRBJ2-1, with D hard to call. The CDR3 spans 13 residues. Germline CDR1 MGHDK, CDR2 SYGVNS. V lost 4 bases and J lost 6, with 10 bases in between. The CDR3: CASSAVLINEQFF. In nucleotides, the CDR3 is TGTGCCAGCAGTGCCGTACTAATCAATGAGCAGTTCTTC.

This clonotype was seen at least ten times. This chain links TRBV18 with TRBJ2-7; D is possibly TRBD2 (7 bases). CDR1 and CDR2 (germline): KGHSH, LQKENI. The CDR3 sequence is 12 residues long. V lost 2 bases and J 6 bases, leaving 8 bases between the germline ends. The DNA for the CDR3 is TGTGCCAGCTCACCAGGGGGGGCCGAGCAGTACTTC. Amino acid sequence: CASSPGGAEQYF.

This clonotype was seen a handful of times. V and J are TRBV28 and TRBJ2-4, with a possible D match to TRBD1 (6 bases). The CDR3 runs 15 residues. V was trimmed by 2 bases and J by 0 bases, leaving 8 bases between them. Germline V lookup: CDR1 MDHEN, CDR2 SYDVKM. The CDR3 sequence is CASSLRGKAKNIQYF. The CDR3 nucleotides are TGTGCCAGCAGTTTAAGGGGGAAAGCCAAAAACATTCAGTACTTC.

The chain recombines TRBV9 with TRBJ1-1; 7 nucleotides align to TRBD1. V shed 3 bases, J shed 2 bases, and the junction held 7 bases outside the gene matches. The length of the CDR3 is 15 residues. Germline V gene data show CDR1 as SGDLS and CDR2 as YYNGEE. The CDR3 bases are TGTGCCAGCAGCGCTGAAACAGGGGCCAACACTGAAGCTTTCTTT. Translating gives CASSAETGANTEAFF.

To note about this clonotype: The junction and the germline gene differ at one end; a read error may be behind it. The chain joins TRBV20-1 to TRBJ2-2; the D is unclear. CDR1 and CDR2 (germline): DFQATT, SNEGSKA (reference sequence). The CDR3 totals 14 residues. The DNA of the CDR3 is TGCAGTGCTAGAGAATGGGCGAACGCCGGGGAGCTGTTTTTT. Translated: CSAREWANAGELFF.

This clonotype was seen many times. The rearrangement links TRBV6-1 to TRBJ1-6, with D possibly being TRBD1 (5 bases). CDR3 size: 15 residues. Germline values: CDR1 MNHNS, CDR2 SASEGT. Trimming shortened V by 6 bases and J by 11 bases, and 20 bases separated the two germline ends. For the CDR3, the DNA is TGTGCCAGCAGAGGGGTTCCACCAGGGTTTACACCCCTCCACTTT. Its translation: CASRGVPPGFTPLHF.

This clonotype was recorded many times. The chain employs TRBV6-5 and TRBJ1-1, with D maybe TRBD1 (6 bases). Germline V gene sequence: CDR1 MNHEY, CDR2 SVGAGI. The CDR3 length is 15 residues. The V end was cut by 0 bases, the J end by 4 bases, with 12 bases between. The DNA of the CDR3 is TGTGCCAGCAGTTACTCGAAGGGAGGGGGCACTGAAGCTTTCTTT. Amino acid sequence: CASSYSKGGGTEAFF.

V is TRBV4-3 and J is TRBJ2-7; D uncertain. CDR3 size: 17 residues. V lost 4 bases, J lost 3 bases, and 22 bases lay in between. Germline CDR1 and CDR2: LGHNA and YSLEER. Written as DNA, the CDR3 is TGCGCCAGCAGCCCACACGTCGGCAGGAACTCAAACTACGAGCAGTACTTC. This codes for CASSPHVGRNSNYEQYF.

This clonotype came up a few times. The chain is built from TRBV24-1 and TRBJ2-1; TRBD2 matches at 11 bases. After removal of 1 base from V and 7 bases from J, the junction contained 8 bases not matched to a gene. In germline, CDR1 is KGHDR, CDR2 SFDVKD. The CDR3 is 17 residues long. CDR3 nucleotides: TGTGCCACCAGTGATTTTGTGGGGACTAGCGGCCTGAATGAGCAGTTCTTC. It is translated as CATSDFVGTSGLNEQFF.

This clonotype was counted between two and nine times. J is TRBJ2-7 and V is TRBV19, with D maybe TRBD1 (6 bases). The CDR3 runs 15 residues. From germline, CDR1 is LNHDA and CDR2 SQIVND (reference sequence). With 0 bases removed from V and 6 bases from J, the gap between germline ends came to 15 bases. The CDR3 is CASSIDPNRAREQYF. CDR3 in DNA: TGTGCCAGTAGTATAGACCCCAACAGGGCTCGCGAGCAGTACTTC.

In this sample, this clonotype turned up many times. V usage is TRBV27 and J usage is TRBJ2-4, with D possibly called TRBD1 or TRBD2 (5 bases each). Germline V gene data show CDR1 as MNHEY and CDR2 as SMNVEV (reference sequence). CDR3 length equals 14 residues. V was trimmed by 4 bases and J by 5 bases, leaving 12 bases between them. The CDR3 is CASSSYQGENIQYF. The CDR3 DNA is TGTGCCAGCAGTTCGTACCAGGGAGAAAACATTCAGTACTTC.

The chain has TRBV29-1 and TRBJ1-3, with 9 positions matching TRBD1. The germline V gene has CDR1 SQVTM and CDR2 ANQGSEA. The trim removed 6 bases at V and 7 bases at J, leaving 4 bases unmatched. There are 12 residues in the CDR3. CDR3 protein: CSVETGGNTIYF. As DNA, the CDR3 is TGCAGCGTCGAGACAGGGGGGAACACCATATATTTT. The entire variable domain, with the rest obtained from reference TRBV29-1 and TRBJ1-3, is as follows: SAVISQKPSRDICQRGTSLTIQCQVDSQVTMMFWYRQQPGQSLTLIATANQGSEATYESGFVIDKFPISRPNLTFSTLTVSNMSPEDSSIYLCSVETGGNTIYFGEGSWLTVV.

The V and J genes are TRBV18 and TRBJ2-7; TRBD2 aligns across 11 bases. The J segment lost 3 bases and the V segment lost 3 bases, leaving 7 bases of the junction unmatched. CDR3 size: 16 residues. Germline CDR1 reads KGHSH; CDR2 reads LQKENI. DNA of the CDR3: TGTGCCAGCTCACCTAGTCGGCTAGCGGGAGGCTACGAGCAGTACTTC. Translation gives CASSPSRLAGGYEQYF.

This clonotype has ten or more counts. The genes are TRBV2 and TRBJ2-1; 7 nucleotides match TRBD2. The V gene's germline CDR1 is SNHLY and CDR2 FYNNEI. The junction had 8 bases not matched to a gene; V was cut back by 1 base and J by 8 bases. The length of the CDR3 is 15 residues. The CDR3, as DNA: TGTGCCAGCAGTGAAGTAGGACTAGGGGAGGATGAGCAGTTCTTC. Amino acids: CASSEVGLGEDEQFF.

The CDR3 DNA follows: TGTGCCAGCAGTTTATCGGGAGGGGGAGATGAAAAACTGTTTTTT. Amino acid sequence: CASSLSGGGDEKLFF. The chain carries TRBV28 and TRBJ1-4; TRBD1 might be the D (6 bases). CDR3 length: 15 amino acids. V was trimmed by 1 base and J by 6 bases, leaving 12 bases between them. Germline CDR1 and CDR2: MDHEN and SYDVKM.

A single count supports this clonotype. V gene TRBV18 combines with J gene TRBJ1-5; 9 bases match TRBD1. The junction had 2 bases not matched to a gene; V was cut back by 5 bases and J by 6 bases. The CDR3 runs to 13 residues. Germline CDR1 and CDR2: KGHSH and LQKENI. The CDR3 spells CASSGTGSQPQHF. As DNA, the CDR3 is TGTGCCAGCTCAGGGACAGGGTCTCAGCCCCAGCATTTT. Combining the CDR3 with reference TRBV18 and TRBJ1-5 gives the whole variable domain NAGVMQNPRHLVRRRGQEARLRCSPMKGHSHVYWYRQLPEEGLKFMVYLQKENIIDESGMPKERFSAEFPKEGPSILRIQQVVRGDSAAYFCASSGTGSQPQHFGDGTRLSIL.